The next 20 T cell receptor beta chains were all read from a single sample in a study of T-cell memory formation after mild COVID-19. TCRdb used MiXCR to reprocess the 5' RACE reads, holding one entry per CDR3 protein. This table holds some 300,000 distinct CDR3 sequences, approximately 22% found once. The specimen was PBMCs or a T cell subset sorted from them (not recorded which). These receptors originate from a man aged 18 to 35 who had mild COVID-19 (a few samples of this study predate the infection). Cell type and time point are not known.

The chain carries TRBV6-2 or TRBV6-3 and TRBJ2-7; 12 positions match TRBD1. Germline V gene sequence: CDR1 MNHEY, CDR2 SVGEGT. CDR3 size: 16 residues. V lost 6 bases and J lost 3; bases outside the gene matches: 9. For the CDR3, the DNA is TGTGCCAGCAGCCGGACCGGGACAGGGGGCGTCTACGAGCAGTACGTC. Translated, it gives CASSRTGTGGVYEQYV.

V usage is TRBV20-1 and J usage is TRBJ1-6; possibly TRBD1 for D (6 bases). Per the germline V gene, CDR1 is DFQATT and CDR2 is SNEGSKA (reference sequence). This CDR3 region has 15 residues. V was clipped by 0 bases and J by 10 bases, with 16 bases between them. The CDR3 is CSARDQGSRLSPLHF. DNA of the CDR3: TGCAGTGCTAGAGATCAGGGGAGTCGTCTCTCACCCCTCCACTTT.

The V and J genes are TRBV28 and TRBJ1-6, with TRBD1 matching 7 bases. Trimming at V came to 6 bases and at J to 5 bases, leaving 7 bases not matched to a gene. The CDR3 runs 15 residues. Germline assignment: CDR1 MDHEN and CDR2 SYDVKM. The CDR3 is CASRMTGTNNSPLHF. The CDR3 DNA is TGTGCCAGCAGGATGACAGGGACAAATAATTCACCCCTCCACTTT.

This clonotype was detected many times. The chain couples TRBV5-5 to TRBJ1-1; D is undetermined. The germline V gene has CDR1 SGHKS and CDR2 YYEKEE (reference sequence). Trimming shortened V by 4 bases and J by 8 bases, and 15 bases separated the two germline ends. This CDR3 region has 13 residues. CDR3 DNA: TGTGCCAGCAGCACACGAGGAGGCAGGGAAGCTTTCTTT. Translation gives CASSTRGGREAFF. The full variable domain, in which reference TRBV5-5 and TRBJ1-1 provide the parts outside the CDR3, is DAGVTQSPTHLIKTRGQQVTLRCSPISGHKSVSWYQQVLGQGPQFIFQYYEKEERGRGNFPDRFSARQFPNYSSELNVNALLLGDSALYLCASSTRGGREAFFGQGTRLTVV.

The V and J genes are TRBV29-1 and TRBJ2-3; possible D gene TRBD2, 7 bases. V was clipped by 1 base and J by 6 bases, with 17 bases between them. The germline V gene encodes CDR1 SQVTM and CDR2 ANQGSEA. This CDR3 contains 15 residues. This CDR3 is CSVEVGGRGDDTQYF. In DNA form, the CDR3 reads TGCAGCGTTGAAGTCGGGGGGCGAGGAGACGATACGCAGTATTTT.

This clonotype has more than one count but fewer than ten. This chain uses TRBV7-2 with TRBJ2-5; TRBD2 agrees at 7 bases. The CDR3 has 15 amino acids. The trim removed 3 bases at V and 8 bases at J, leaving 12 bases unmatched. Germline assignment: CDR1 SGHTA and CDR2 FQGNSA. The CDR3 region has the DNA TGTGCCAGCAGCTTGGGGGGGACCGGTCCAAGAACCCAGTACTTC. Residues: CASSLGGTGPRTQYF.

This clonotype appeared many times. The CDR3 DNA follows: TGTGCCAGCAGCTTAGAAGGGCCAGGGGCCTCTAACTATGGCTACACCTTC. This codes for CASSLEGPGASNYGYTF. V usage is TRBV7-2 and J usage is TRBJ1-2, with TRBD1 as a possible D gene (6 bases). Deletions cut 1 base from V and 0 bases from J, with 15 bases between. The CDR3 is made up of 17 amino acids. Germline V lookup: CDR1 SGHTA, CDR2 FQGNSA.

Of note for this clonotype: The junction shows a germline mismatch at one end, possibly a read error. J is TRBJ1-1 and V is TRBV19, with no clear D. CDR3 length equals 15 residues. The germline CDR1 and CDR2 sequences are LNHDA and SQIVND (reference sequence). In DNA, the CDR3 is TGTGCCAGTAGTGAACGACGCCCCGGGGTCACTGAAGTTTTCTTT. It codes for CASSERRPGVTEVFF.

The rearrangement links TRBV5-1 to TRBJ2-3, with TRBD2 as a possible D gene (5 bases). This CDR3 spans 15 amino acids. CDR1 SGHRS and CDR2 YFSETQ come from the germline V gene. V was pared by 5 bases and J by 0 bases, with 13 bases between. The CDR3 region is CASSPAATSTDTQYF. CDR3 DNA sequence: TGCGCCAGCAGTCCAGCGGCGACCAGCACAGATACGCAGTATTTT.

This clonotype was found a few times. The CDR3 bases are TGTGCCAGCAGCGGGGCGGGAGGCACAGATACGCAGTATTTT. The encoded protein is CASSGAGGTDTQYF. V and J are TRBV7-2 and TRBJ2-3, with TRBD2 identical over 7 bases. V shed 5 bases, J shed 1 base, and the junction held 3 bases outside the gene matches. This CDR3 spans 14 amino acids. Germline V gene sequence: CDR1 SGHTA, CDR2 FQGNSA.

The chain employs TRBV7-9 and TRBJ2-7, with D uncertain. The V gene's germline CDR1 is SEHNR and CDR2 FQNEAQ (reference sequence). V lost 2 bases and J lost 3, with 5 bases in between. The CDR3 spans 12 residues. As DNA, the CDR3 is TGTGCCAGCAGCTTATCAGACTACGAGCAGTACGTC. This gives the protein CASSLSDYEQYV.

The gene calls are TRBV15 and TRBJ1-1; TRBD1 is a possible D gene (6 bases). The ends were cut back, 5 bases at V and 1 base at J, with 8 bases in the middle. The CDR3 is made up of 13 amino acids. The V gene's germline CDR1 is LNHNV and CDR2 YYDKDF (reference sequence). This CDR3 reads CATSQDRNTEAFF. DNA of the CDR3: TGTGCCACCAGCCAGGACAGGAACACTGAAGCTTTCTTT.

This clonotype was counted only a few times. The chain uses TRBV4-1 and TRBJ2-5, with D unresolved. Germline V gene lookup returns CDR1 MGHRA and CDR2 YSYEKL. The germline V and J ends were trimmed by 1 base and 4 bases, with 10 bases remaining between them. CDR3 length equals 14 residues. The CDR3 nucleotides are TGCGCCAGCAGCCAAGTACGGTTCGGAGAGACCCAGTACTTC. Translating gives CASSQVRFGETQYF.

This chain connects TRBV4-1 to TRBJ2-7, with 11 bases that match TRBD1. J lost 0 bases, V lost 5 bases, and 12 bases had no gene match. Germline V CDR1 and CDR2: MGHRA, YSYEKL. The CDR3 runs to 18 residues. The CDR3 spells CASSSRTGGSGSSYEQYF. The CDR3 DNA reads as TGCGCCAGCAGCTCCCGGACAGGGGGCTCCGGAAGCTCCTACGAGCAGTACTTC.

This clonotype occurred once. The chain links TRBV5-1 to TRBJ1-1; D is uncertain. The CDR3 covers 15 residues. Germline V CDR1 and CDR2: SGHRS, YFSETQ. V lost 7 bases and J lost 2, with 18 bases in between. The CDR3 DNA follows: TGCGCCAGCCGGGAGGCAGTAACTTTAAACACTGAAGCTTTCTTT. This encodes CASREAVTLNTEAFF.

This clonotype was counted only a few times. The V and J genes are TRBV6-1 and TRBJ2-4, with TRBD1 matching over 7 bases. Trimming took 5 bases from V and 14 from J; bases not matched to a gene: 6. Germline V lookup: CDR1 MNHNS, CDR2 SASEGT. This CDR3 is built from 11 residues. DNA of the CDR3: TGTGCCAGCAGTTTTGACAGGGCGAAGTACTTC. It translates to CASSFDRAKYF.

The J gene is TRBJ1-4, the V gene TRBV12-3 or TRBV12-4; no clear D gene. The CDR3 totals 13 residues. V was trimmed by 5 bases and J by 5 bases, leaving 9 bases between them. This chain's CDR3 is CASSLRENEKLFF. CDR3 DNA sequence: TGTGCCAGCAGTCTCCGGGAAAATGAAAAACTGTTTTTT.

The rearrangement joins TRBV10-1 to TRBJ2-1; maybe TRBD2 (6 bases). Looked up from germline, CDR1 is WNHNN and CDR2 is SYGVQD (reference sequence). The CDR3 extends over 14 amino acids. Deletions cut 0 bases from V and 7 bases from J, with 10 bases between. CDR3 nucleotides: TGCGCCAGCAGTGAGTCTGGTGCGGGGAATGAGCAGTTCTTC. Its protein is CASSESGAGNEQFF.

This clonotype occurred many times. The rearrangement links TRBV7-2 to TRBJ2-3; D ambiguous. Germline CDR1 and CDR2: SGHTA and FQGNSA. This CDR3 is 13 amino acids long. V was clipped by 5 bases and J by 2 bases, with 8 bases between them. CDR3 residues: CASSPYTTDTQYF. The CDR3 coding sequence is TGTGCCAGCAGCCCCTACACCACAGATACGCAGTATTTT. Full variable domain (remainder filled in from reference TRBV7-2 and TRBJ2-3): GAGVSQSPSNKVTEKGKDVELRCDPISGHTALYWYRQSLGQGLEFLIYFQGNSAPDKSGLPSDRFSAERTGGSVSTLTIQRTQQEDSAVYLCASSPYTTDTQYFGPGTRLTVL.

V gene TRBV20-1 combines with J gene TRBJ2-5; 8 positions agree with TRBD1. Germline assignment: CDR1 DFQATT and CDR2 SNEGSKA (reference sequence). Unmatched junction bases numbered 2, after V lost 2 bases and J lost 3 bases. This CDR3 comprises 13 residues. In DNA form, the CDR3 reads TGCAGTGCTAGACGGACAGGGAAAGAGACCCAGTACTTC. It yields the protein CSARRTGKETQYF.